This is a list of T cell receptor beta chains from one sample in a study of cytomegalovirus exposure and HLA in healthy donors. Generated by immunoSEQ multiplex PCR, the TCRdb table keeps only in-frame clones and is missing some. Of just under 150,000 clones in the sample, approximately 90% were seen once. What was sequenced was PBMCs. All receptors derive from a man aged 18 to 29 in good health and CMV-seropositive. Both conserved end residues are part of each CDR3. A D gene is named only where the DNA matches it firmly. The listing skips clone size in some rows; elsewhere it reads once, few, many or a size class.

V gene	D gene	clone size	CDR3 length	J gene	CDR3 DNA	CDR3 protein
TRBV9	-	-	14	TRBJ2-3	TGTGCCAGCCGGTCTAGTCTAAGCACAGATACGCAGTATTTT	CASRSSLSTDTQYF
TRBV2	TRBD2	-	16	TRBJ2-3	TGTGCCAGCAGGGGGACTAGCGGGGCTAGCACAGATACGCAGTATTTT	CASRGTSGASTDTQYF
TRBV7-6	-	-	14	TRBJ2-7	TGTGCCAGCAGCTTAGGGGACACTTCCTACGAGCAGTACTTC	CASSLGDTSYEQYF
TRBV9	TRBD2	-	16	TRBJ2-7	TGTGCCAGCAGCGTAGCCCCTAGCGGGGAATCCTACGAGCAGTACTTC	CASSVAPSGESYEQYF
TRBV29-1	-	-	11	TRBJ1-1	TGCAGCGTTGTAGGGGGGGCTGAAGCTTTCTTT	CSVVGGAEAFF
TRBV11-2	TRBD2	-	17	TRBJ2-3	TGTGCCAGCAGCTTCCCTCTAGCGGGAGGGCCCGGGGATACGCAGTATTTT	CASSFPLAGGPGDTQYF
TRBV19	-	-	11	TRBJ2-2	TGTGCCAGTGGAGTTGCCGGGGAGCTGTTTTTT	CASGVAGELFF
TRBV2	-	-	14	TRBJ1-6	TGTGCCAGCAGTGCGGGGGGCAAGGGATCACCCCTCCACTTT	CASSAGGKGSPLHF
TRBV7-3	TRBD1	once	13	TRBJ1-4	TGTGCCAGCAGCTTACACGGACAGGGCGAACTGTTTTTT	CASSLHGQGELFF
TRBV7-9	-	few	14	TRBJ2-1	TGTGCCAGCAGTGGGAACCCCACGGGGAATGAGCAGTTCTTC	CASSGNPTGNEQFF
TRBV11-2	-	-	15	TRBJ1-4	TGTGCCAGCAGCTCCTACGGGGGAACTAATGAAAAACTGTTTTTT	CASSSYGGTNEKLFF
TRBV27	-	-	14	TRBJ1-4	TGTGCCAGCAGTTTGGCGGGGGGGAATGAAAAACTGTTTTTT	CASSLAGGNEKLFF
TRBV29-1	-	-	15	TRBJ1-1	TGCAGCGTCGAGCCCGGCGGGGGCGTGAACACTGAAGCTTTCTTT	CSVEPGGGVNTEAFF
TRBV30	-	-	13	TRBJ2-2	TGTGCCTGGAGTGTCACATCCACCGGGGAGCTGTTTTTT	CAWSVTSTGELFF
TRBV6-4	-	-	13	TRBJ2-3	TGTGCCAGCAGTGACACTTCCGAAAATACGCAGTATTTT	CASSDTSENTQYF
TRBV6-5	TRBD1	-	15	TRBJ2-3	TGTGCCAGCAGTTCTCTGACAGGGAGCACAGATACGCAGTATTTT	CASSSLTGSTDTQYF
TRBV19	-	once	16	TRBJ1-1	TGTGCCAGTAGTATAGAGGTAGAGGGACAGAACACTGAAGCTTTCTTT	CASSIEVEGQNTEAFF
TRBV28	-	-	14	TRBJ1-4	TGTGCTCCCTTTCGCGGCCACGGAGGGGAAAAACTGTTTTTT	CAPFRGHGGEKLFF
TRBV5-6	-	-	13	TRBJ2-7	TGTGCCAGCAGCCGCGTCGGGGTCCACGAGCAGTACTTC	CASSRVGVHEQYF
TRBV2	TRBD1	-	15	TRBJ1-5	TGTGCCAGCAGTCAGGACAGGGGGAGCAATCAGCCCCAGCATTTT	CASSQDRGSNQPQHF
TRBV5-1	TRBD1	-	15	TRBJ2-7	TGCGCCAGCAGCTTGGGGGCAGGGGGCTCCTACGAGCAGTACTTC	CASSLGAGGSYEQYF
TRBV7-2	TRBD1	-	16	TRBJ1-2	TGTGCCAGCAGCTTAGCTGTCAGGTCAGGGGGTTATGGCTACACCTTC	CASSLAVRSGGYGYTF
TRBV5-1	TRBD2	once	18	TRBJ2-7	TGCGCCAGCAGCCCCCGACTAGCGGGAGGCATTCTCTCCTACGAGCAGTACTTC	CASSPRLAGGILSYEQYF
TRBV5-5	-	-	14	TRBJ1-1	TGTGCCAGCAGGTCAATTCAGGGGAACACTGAAGCTTTCTTT	CASRSIQGNTEAFF
TRBV27	-	-	15	TRBJ1-1	TGTGCCAGCAATAAACCCGGAGGGGTGAACACTGAAGCTTTCTTT	CASNKPGGVNTEAFF
TRBV11-2	-	-	14	TRBJ2-7	TGTGCCAGCAGATTCACAGGGACCACCTACGAGCAGTACTTC	CASRFTGTTYEQYF
TRBV7-9	TRBD1	-	15	TRBJ2-3	TGTGCCAGCAGCTTGGGACAGGTCGCAGAAGATACGCAGTATTTT	CASSLGQVAEDTQYF
TRBV6-1	-	-	15	TRBJ2-2	TGTGCCAGCAGGAGAAGGACTTCGAACACCGGGGAGCTGTTTTTT	CASRRRTSNTGELFF
TRBV2	-	-	11	TRBJ1-1	TGTGCCAGCAGTGTGAGGACTGAAGCTTTCTTT	CASSVRTEAFF
TRBV6-5	TRBD2	-	14	TRBJ2-7	TGTGCCAGCAGTTACTCCGGCGGGGGGAGTGAGCAGTACTTC	CASSYSGGGSEQYF
TRBV10-2	-	-	12	TRBJ2-3	TGCGCCAGCAGTCAGGGACTGAGTACGCAGTATTTT	CASSQGLSTQYF
TRBV5-1	TRBD1	-	14	TRBJ2-7	TGCGCCAGCAGCCCGGGACAGGGTTACTACGAGCAGTACTTC	CASSPGQGYYEQYF
TRBV30	TRBD2	-	17	TRBJ2-7	TGTGCCTGGATAGAGGGACGGCTAGCGGGAGTTCTCGACGAGCAGTACTTC	CAWIEGRLAGVLDEQYF
TRBV25-1	TRBD1	-	14	TRBJ1-3	TGTGCCAGCAGTGAAGGACAGGGTAGAAACACCATATATTTT	CASSEGQGRNTIYF
TRBV27	TRBD1	-	19	TRBJ1-5	TGTGCCAGCTTATACCCGGGACAGGGGCACGAGAATAGCAATCAGCCCCAGCATTTT	CASLYPGQGHENSNQPQHF
TRBV2	-	-	16	TRBJ2-5	TGTGCCAGCAGTGAAAGAAGGGGGGGGGCCGGAGAGACCCAGTACTTC	CASSERRGGAGETQYF
TRBV5-6	-	-	17	TRBJ1-1	TGTGCCAGCAGCTTGGTGGGGGGGTATTGGTCATTCACTGAAGCTTTCTTT	CASSLVGGYWSFTEAFF
TRBV9	-	once	14	TRBJ1-2	TGTGCCAGCAGCGCCGGCGAGGGGGTAGGCGGCTACACCTTC	CASSAGEGVGGYTF
TRBV28	-	-	13	TRBJ1-1	TGTGCCAGCATTACAGGGATGAACACTGAAGCTTTCTTT	CASITGMNTEAFF
TRBV28	-	-	14	TRBJ2-1	TGTGCCAGCAGTTCCGGGTCCCGGGGGAATGAGCAGTTCTTC	CASSSGSRGNEQFF
TRBV5-4	-	-	15	TRBJ1-1	TGTGCCAGCAGCTTGGTTGAGGGAGCGGACACTGAAGCTTTCTTT	CASSLVEGADTEAFF
TRBV27	TRBD1	-	14	TRBJ1-5	TGTGCCAGCAGGCCGGGACAGGGTGCTCAGCCCCAGCATTTT	CASRPGQGAQPQHF
TRBV2	-	-	13	TRBJ1-4	TGTGCCAGCAGCCTCAGGGAGGGCGAAAAACTGTTTTTT	CASSLREGEKLFF
TRBV6-1	-	-	13	TRBJ1-4	TGTGCCAGCAGCTTACAGGGCCGGGAAAAACTGTTTTTT	CASSLQGREKLFF
TRBV7-2	-	-	14	TRBJ1-1	TGTGCCAGCAGCCCGGAGGAGGTGAACACTGAAGCTTTCTTT	CASSPEEVNTEAFF
TRBV30	-	-	13	TRBJ1-2	TGTGCCTGGAGTACAGGCGGGGTCTATGGCTACACCTTC	CAWSTGGVYGYTF
TRBV7-9	-	-	15	TRBJ2-2	TGTGCCAGCAGCCCTCGGGGAGAGAACACCGGGGAGCTGTTTTTT	CASSPRGENTGELFF
TRBV5-1	TRBD1	-	16	TRBJ2-2	TGCGCCAGCAGCTTGATGACAGGGGTAAACACCGGGGAGCTGTTTTTT	CASSLMTGVNTGELFF
TRBV5-4	-	-	13	TRBJ1-2	TGTGCCAGCAGCTCCCCCCTGAGTAAGGGCTACACCTTC	CASSSPLSKGYTF
TRBV18	TRBD1	-	13	TRBJ1-2	TGTGCCAGCTCACCGGGGACAGGACGTGGCTACACCTTC	CASSPGTGRGYTF
TRBV7-9	-	-	15	TRBJ2-1	TGTGCCAGCAGCTTTTCGGGGGTTTCCTACAATGAGCAGTTCTTC	CASSFSGVSYNEQFF
TRBV25-1	TRBD2	-	16	TRBJ2-2	TGTGCCAGCAGTGTAGGGCGGGAGTTCAGGACCGGGGAGCTGTTTTTT	CASSVGREFRTGELFF
TRBV6-5	TRBD2	once	16	TRBJ2-7	TGTGCCAGCAGTTTAGGTAGCGGGAGGGGGCAATCCGAGCAGTACTTC	CASSLGSGRGQSEQYF
TRBV28	-	-	13	TRBJ2-5	TGTGCCAGCAGAGCCGCATCGGTAGAGACCCAGTACTTC	CASRAASVETQYF
TRBV4-1	TRBD1	few	14	TRBJ1-2	TGCGCCAGCAGCCAAGGGGACAGTATCTATGGCTACACCTTC	CASSQGDSIYGYTF